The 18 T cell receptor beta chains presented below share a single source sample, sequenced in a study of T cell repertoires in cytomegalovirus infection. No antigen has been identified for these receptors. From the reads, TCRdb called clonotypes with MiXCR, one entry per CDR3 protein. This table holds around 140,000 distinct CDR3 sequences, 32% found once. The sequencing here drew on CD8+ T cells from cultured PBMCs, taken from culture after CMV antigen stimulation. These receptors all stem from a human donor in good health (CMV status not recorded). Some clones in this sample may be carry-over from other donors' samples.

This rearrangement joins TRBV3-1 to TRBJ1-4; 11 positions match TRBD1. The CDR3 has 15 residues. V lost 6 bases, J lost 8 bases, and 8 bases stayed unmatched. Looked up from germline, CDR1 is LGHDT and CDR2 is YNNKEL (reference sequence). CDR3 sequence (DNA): TGTGCCAGCAGTCATCCGGGACAGGGGGTCGAAAAACTGTTTTTT. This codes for CASSHPGQGVEKLFF.

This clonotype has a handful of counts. The CDR3 DNA sequence: TGTGCCATCAGTGACCCGGAGGAAAGGGGATTAAGTACCTACGAGCAGTACTTC. Amino acid sequence: CAISDPEERGLSTYEQYF. V is TRBV10-3 and J is TRBJ2-7; perhaps D is TRBD1 or TRBD2 (5 bases each). The V end lost 3 bases, the J end lost 2 bases, and 23 bases lay between the germline ends. CDR1 is ENHRY, CDR2 SYGVKD, per germline. CDR3 length: 18 amino acids.

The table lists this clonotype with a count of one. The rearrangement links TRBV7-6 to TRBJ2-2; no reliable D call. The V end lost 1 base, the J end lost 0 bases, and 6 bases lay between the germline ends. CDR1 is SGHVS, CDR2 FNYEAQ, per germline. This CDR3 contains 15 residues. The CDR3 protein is CASSLGYPNTGELFF. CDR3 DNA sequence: TGTGCCAGCAGCTTAGGCTACCCGAACACCGGGGAGCTGTTTTTT.

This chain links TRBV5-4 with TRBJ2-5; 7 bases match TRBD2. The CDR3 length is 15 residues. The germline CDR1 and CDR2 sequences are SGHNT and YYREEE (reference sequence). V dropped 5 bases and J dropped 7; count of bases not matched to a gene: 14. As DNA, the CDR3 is TGTGCCAGCAGATTGTGGGGGTCGGGGGAGGGGACCCAGTACTTC. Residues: CASRLWGSGEGTQYF.

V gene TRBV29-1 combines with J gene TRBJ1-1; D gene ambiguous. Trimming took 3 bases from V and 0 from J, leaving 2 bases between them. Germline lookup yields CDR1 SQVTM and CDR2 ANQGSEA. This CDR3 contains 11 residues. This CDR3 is CSVDVNTEAFF. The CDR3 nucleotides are TGCAGCGTTGATGTGAACACTGAAGCTTTCTTT.

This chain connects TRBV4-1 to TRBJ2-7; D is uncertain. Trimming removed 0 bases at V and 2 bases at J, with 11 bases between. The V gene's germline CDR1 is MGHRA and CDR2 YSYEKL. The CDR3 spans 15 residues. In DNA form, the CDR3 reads TGCGCCAGCAGCCAAGATCATATCGGAGCCTACGAGCAGTACTTC. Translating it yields CASSQDHIGAYEQYF.

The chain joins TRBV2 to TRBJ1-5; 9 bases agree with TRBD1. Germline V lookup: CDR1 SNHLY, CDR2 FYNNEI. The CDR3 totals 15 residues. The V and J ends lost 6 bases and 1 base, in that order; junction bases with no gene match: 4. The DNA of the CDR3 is TGTGCCAGCAGCCCAGACAGGGGGAGCAATCAGCCCCAGCATTTT. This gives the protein CASSPDRGSNQPQHF.

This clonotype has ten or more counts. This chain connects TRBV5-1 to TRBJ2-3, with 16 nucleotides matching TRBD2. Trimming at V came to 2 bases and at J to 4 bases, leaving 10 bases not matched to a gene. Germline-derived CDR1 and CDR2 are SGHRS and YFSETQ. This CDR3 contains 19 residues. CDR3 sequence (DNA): TGCGCCAGCAGCTTCTTTGGGACTAGCGGGGGGGCGGTCGCAGATACGCAGTATTTT. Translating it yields CASSFFGTSGGAVADTQYF.

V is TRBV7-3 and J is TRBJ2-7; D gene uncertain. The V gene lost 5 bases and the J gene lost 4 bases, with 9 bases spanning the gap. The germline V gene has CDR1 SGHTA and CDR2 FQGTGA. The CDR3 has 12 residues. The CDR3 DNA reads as TGTGCCAGCAGCACAGACGTTTACGAGCAGTACTTC. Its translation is CASSTDVYEQYF.

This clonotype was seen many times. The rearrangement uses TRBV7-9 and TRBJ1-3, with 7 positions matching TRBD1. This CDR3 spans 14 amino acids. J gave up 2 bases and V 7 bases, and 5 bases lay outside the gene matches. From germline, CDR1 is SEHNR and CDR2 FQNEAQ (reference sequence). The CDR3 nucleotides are TGTGCCAGCACCTTGGGGACAGCTGGAAACACCATATATTTT. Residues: CASTLGTAGNTIYF.

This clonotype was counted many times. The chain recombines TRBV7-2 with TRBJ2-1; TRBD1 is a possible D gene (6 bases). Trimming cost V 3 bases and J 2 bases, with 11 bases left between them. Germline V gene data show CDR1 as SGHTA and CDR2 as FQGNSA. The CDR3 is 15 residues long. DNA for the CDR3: TGTGCCAGCAGCTTCAACAGGGTCACCTACAATGAGCAGTTCTTC. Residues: CASSFNRVTYNEQFF.

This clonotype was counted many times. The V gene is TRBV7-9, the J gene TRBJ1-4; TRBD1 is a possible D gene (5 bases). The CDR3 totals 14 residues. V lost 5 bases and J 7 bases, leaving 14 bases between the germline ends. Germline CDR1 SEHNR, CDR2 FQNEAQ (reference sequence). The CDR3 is CASSETGGGEKLFF. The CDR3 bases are TGTGCCAGCAGCGAGACCGGCGGGGGTGAAAAACTGTTTTTT.

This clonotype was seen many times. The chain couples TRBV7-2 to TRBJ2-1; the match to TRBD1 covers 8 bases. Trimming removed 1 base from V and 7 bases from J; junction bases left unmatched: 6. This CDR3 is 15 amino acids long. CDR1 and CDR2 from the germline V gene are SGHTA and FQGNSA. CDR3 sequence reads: CASSLEWTGSNEQFF. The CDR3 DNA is TGTGCCAGCAGCTTAGAATGGACAGGGAGTAATGAGCAGTTCTTC.

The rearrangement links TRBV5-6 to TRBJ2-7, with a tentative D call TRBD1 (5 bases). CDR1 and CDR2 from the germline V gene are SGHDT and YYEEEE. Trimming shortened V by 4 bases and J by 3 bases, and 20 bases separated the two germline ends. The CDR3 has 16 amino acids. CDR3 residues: CASSRAGWTPHYEQYF. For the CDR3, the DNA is TGTGCCAGCAGCCGAGCCGGGTGGACACCTCACTACGAGCAGTACTTC.

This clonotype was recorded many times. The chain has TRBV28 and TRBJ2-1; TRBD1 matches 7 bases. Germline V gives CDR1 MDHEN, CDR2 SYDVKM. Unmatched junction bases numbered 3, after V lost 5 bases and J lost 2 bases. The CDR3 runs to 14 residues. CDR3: CASSAGTAYNEQFF. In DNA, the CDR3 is TGTGCCAGCAGTGCCGGGACAGCCTACAATGAGCAGTTCTTC.

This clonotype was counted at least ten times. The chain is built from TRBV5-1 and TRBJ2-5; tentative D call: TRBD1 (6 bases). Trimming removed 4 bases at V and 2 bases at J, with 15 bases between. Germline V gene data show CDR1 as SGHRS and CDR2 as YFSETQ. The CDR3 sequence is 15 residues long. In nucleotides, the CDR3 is TGCGCCAGCAGCATGATAGGGGGTTTACAAGAGACCCAGTACTTC. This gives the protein CASSMIGGLQETQYF.

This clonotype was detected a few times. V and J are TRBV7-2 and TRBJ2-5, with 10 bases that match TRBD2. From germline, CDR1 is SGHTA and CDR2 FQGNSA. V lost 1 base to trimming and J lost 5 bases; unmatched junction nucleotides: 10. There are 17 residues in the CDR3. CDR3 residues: CASSLGLLAGARETQYF. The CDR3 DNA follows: TGTGCCAGCAGCTTAGGTCTGCTAGCGGGGGCGAGGGAGACCCAGTACTTC.

CDR3 protein: CASSIGANEQFF. In DNA form, the CDR3 reads TGTGCCAGTAGTATTGGTGCCAATGAGCAGTTCTTC. The chain has TRBV19 and TRBJ2-1; no clear D. The V end lost 3 bases, the J end lost 6 bases, and 6 bases lay between the germline ends. CDR1 is LNHDA, CDR2 SQIVND, per germline (reference sequence). The CDR3 consists of 12 residues.